Following are 21 T cell receptor beta chains from one sample sequenced in a study of vaccination and CD4 T cells after COVID-19. Specified time point: late sampling 161 to 241 days after vaccination in a few convalescent patients. TCRdb reanalysed the PCR reads using MiXCR and keeps one entry per CDR3 protein. The sample yields 35,000 to 45,000 distinct CDR3 sequences, 35% to 45% seen once. Sequences were derived from CD4+ T cells from blood, sampled about 7 months after SARS-CoV-2 vaccination. All receptors come from a human donor who had recovered from COVID-19.

This chain uses TRBV5-4 with TRBJ2-7; 7 positions agree with TRBD1. Germline V gene sequence: CDR1 SGHNT, CDR2 YYREEE (reference sequence). This CDR3 spans 14 amino acids. Trimming at V came to 3 bases and at J to 5 bases, leaving 8 bases not matched to a gene. The CDR3 DNA follows: TGTGCCAGCAGCTCGCCATCAGGGGGAAACGAGCAGTACTTC. It codes for CASSSPSGGNEQYF.

The V call is TRBV20-1, the J call TRBJ2-1; weak D call: TRBD2 (7 bases). Trimming removed 0 bases at V and 4 bases at J, with 16 bases between. The germline gives CDR1 DFQATT, CDR2 SNEGSKA (reference sequence). This CDR3 has 16 amino acids. Written as DNA, the CDR3 is TGCAGTGCTAGAGACTGGGGGCGGGAGAAGTACAATGAGCAGTTCTTC. Amino acid sequence: CSARDWGREKYNEQFF.

J is TRBJ2-1 and V is TRBV7-8; 8 bases are a match to TRBD2. This CDR3 has 13 residues. Germline lookup yields CDR1 SGHVS and CDR2 FQNEAQ. V was clipped by 7 bases and J by 9 bases; unmatched bases: 8. CDR3 loop: CASMGREVGEQFF. The DNA of the CDR3 is TGTGCCAGCATGGGGCGGGAGGTAGGTGAGCAGTTCTTC.

This clonotype was picked up a small number of times. The chain couples TRBV5-4 to TRBJ2-5; the D call may be TRBD1 or TRBD2 (5 bases each). V was cut by 4 bases and J by 3 bases, with 16 bases left in between. Germline CDR1 is SGHNT and CDR2 is YYREEE (reference sequence). The CDR3 length is 15 residues. CDR3 in amino acids: CASSISRGDEETQYF. The CDR3, as DNA: TGTGCCAGCAGCATAAGTCGAGGGGATGAAGAGACCCAGTACTTC.

The V gene is TRBV7-7, the J gene TRBJ2-5; D might be TRBD2 (5 bases). Germline lookup yields CDR1 SSHAT and CDR2 FNYEAQ (reference sequence). Trimming stripped 1 base from V and 4 bases from J, with 7 bases between. The CDR3 runs to 13 residues. CDR3 protein: CASSLGAGETQYF. The CDR3 DNA reads as TGTGCCAGCAGCTTAGGTGCGGGAGAGACCCAGTACTTC. Full variable domain (rest looked up from reference TRBV7-7 and TRBJ2-5): GAGVSQSPRYKVTKRGQDVTLRCDPISSHATLYWYQQALGQGPEFLTYFNYEAQPDKSGLPSDRFSAERPEGSISTLTIQRTEQRDSAMYRCASSLGAGETQYFGPGTRLLVL.

The chain combines TRBV20-1 with TRBJ1-5; D gene ambiguous. From germline, CDR1 is DFQATT and CDR2 SNEGSKA (reference sequence). This CDR3 spans 13 amino acids. The V end was cut by 6 bases, the J end by 4 bases, with 13 bases between. CDR3 coding DNA: TGCAGTGCCGTCCGGGAGCCAAATCAGCCCCAGCATTTT. As protein: CSAVREPNQPQHF.

This clonotype showed up just a few times. This chain uses TRBV7-8 with TRBJ2-1; D gene uncertain. CDR3 size: 15 residues. The V gene lost 5 bases and the J gene lost 0 bases, with 11 bases spanning the gap. Looked up from germline, CDR1 is SGHVS and CDR2 is FQNEAQ. The chain's CDR3 is CASSRLVSSYNEQFF. CDR3 DNA: TGTGCCAGCAGCCGTCTAGTGAGCTCCTACAATGAGCAGTTCTTC.

In the case of this clonotype: Germline and junction disagree at one end, which may indicate a read error. V is TRBV20-1 and J is TRBJ2-3, with D uncertain. The CDR3 runs to 11 residues. CDR1 and CDR2 from the germline V gene are DFQATT and SNEGSKA (reference sequence). CDR3 coding DNA: TGCAGTGCGAGAGACTTAGATACGCAGTATTTT. Amino acid sequence: CSARDLDTQYF.

This chain connects TRBV27 to TRBJ2-3, with 9 bases identical to TRBD2. This CDR3 is built from 16 residues. Trimming removed 6 bases from V and 4 bases from J; junction bases left unmatched: 11. Germline V CDR1 and CDR2: MNHEY, SMNVEV (reference sequence). This CDR3 reads CASRYIAGVGPDTQYF. The DNA for the CDR3 is TGTGCCAGCAGGTATATAGCGGGAGTGGGCCCAGATACGCAGTATTTT.

This clonotype was seen a handful of times. The chain carries TRBV20-1 and TRBJ2-3; a possible D gene is TRBD1 (6 bases). The CDR3 loop spans 13 amino acids. Germline-derived CDR1 and CDR2 are DFQATT and SNEGSKA (reference sequence). The V gene lost 8 bases and the J gene lost 6 bases, with 18 bases spanning the gap. Here the CDR3 reads CSNRAGSVDTQYF. CDR3 bases: TGCAGTAACAGGGCTGGGAGTGTGGATACGCAGTATTTT.

The rearrangement uses TRBV6-5 and TRBJ2-7; D call uncertain. V lost 1 base and J lost 0, with 1 base in between. The CDR3 length is 12 residues. CDR1 and CDR2 (germline): MNHEY, SVGAGI. The CDR3 spells CASSYFSYEQYF. Written as DNA, the CDR3 is TGTGCCAGCAGTTACTTCTCCTACGAGCAGTACTTC.

The chain is built from TRBV7-9 and TRBJ2-1, with unresolved D. There are 13 residues in the CDR3. Germline-derived CDR1 and CDR2 are SEHNR and FQNEAQ (reference sequence). With 0 bases removed from V and 15 bases from J, the gap between germline ends came to 15 bases. This CDR3 reads CASSLASKEARFF. In DNA form, the CDR3 reads TGTGCCAGCAGCTTAGCGAGCAAAGAGGCTCGGTTCTTC. The variable domain in full, with the rest retrieved from reference TRBV7-9 and TRBJ2-1, is DTGVSQNPRHKITKRGQNVTFRCDPISEHNRLYWYRQTLGQGPEFLTYFQNEAQLEKSRLLSDRFSAERPKGSFSTLEIQRTEQGDSAMYLCASSLASKEARFFGPGTRLTVL.

The rearrangement joins TRBV25-1 to TRBJ2-2; 11 bases line up with TRBD1. The junction had 6 bases not matched to a gene; V was cut back by 4 bases and J by 2 bases. The CDR3 sequence is 17 residues long. Germline loops: CDR1 MGHDK, CDR2 SYGVNS. CDR3 nucleotide sequence: TGTGCCAGCAGTGTCCTCGGACAGGGGGCCAACACCGGGGAGCTGTTTTTT. This encodes CASSVLGQGANTGELFF.

The rearrangement joins TRBV27 to TRBJ2-5, with 9 bases matching TRBD2. Germline trimming cut 9 bases from V and 3 bases from J; bases unmatched to any gene: 5. The germline V gene encodes CDR1 MNHEY and CDR2 SMNVEV (reference sequence). The CDR3 length is 13 residues. This CDR3 reads CASSGLAEETQYF. In DNA form, the CDR3 reads TGTGCCAGTTCGGGACTAGCTGAAGAGACCCAGTACTTC.

The chain has TRBV20-1 and TRBJ2-3; tentative D call: TRBD2 (6 bases). The CDR3 sequence is 14 residues long. V was cut by 5 bases and J by 1 base, with 13 bases left in between. In germline, CDR1 is DFQATT, CDR2 SNEGSKA (reference sequence). The CDR3 spells CSAAPGLRTDTQYF. The CDR3 DNA reads TGCAGTGCTGCGCCGGGACTCCGCACAGATACGCAGTATTTT.

This rearrangement joins TRBV6-1 to TRBJ2-3; 7 bases align to TRBD2. Per germline, CDR1 MNHNS and CDR2 SASEGT. This CDR3 has 16 residues. V trimming: 3 bases; J trimming: 1 base; junction bases outside the gene matches: 7. The DNA of the CDR3 is TGTGCCAGCAGTGAGTCCCTAGCGGACGGCACAGATACGCAGTATTTT. This sequence encodes CASSESLADGTDTQYF.

The rearrangement uses TRBV27 and TRBJ2-7; 12 bases align to TRBD2. Trimming took 2 bases from V and 4 from J; bases not matched to a gene: 3. Per the germline V gene, CDR1 is MNHEY and CDR2 is SMNVEV (reference sequence). CDR3 length equals 15 residues. DNA of the CDR3: TGTGCCAGCAGTTTAAGACTAGCGGGAGTTTACGAGCAGTACTTC. The encoded protein is CASSLRLAGVYEQYF.

This clonotype was found once. The rearrangement uses TRBV12-3 or TRBV12-4 and TRBJ2-7; D may be TRBD2 (6 bases). There are 14 residues in the CDR3. Trimming took off 4 bases at V and 1 base at J, with 11 bases between the two ends. CDR3 sequence: CASSSGRRSYEQYF. The DNA of the CDR3 is TGTGCCAGCAGTTCGGGGAGGCGTTCCTACGAGCAGTACTTC.

This clonotype appeared a few times. The chain couples TRBV27 to TRBJ2-5; 9 nucleotides align to TRBD1. Trimming removed 4 bases from V and 5 bases from J; junction bases left unmatched: 5. The CDR3 length is 14 residues. The germline V gene encodes CDR1 MNHEY and CDR2 SMNVEV (reference sequence). The chain's CDR3 is CASSYSGQGETQYF. CDR3 nucleotide sequence: TGTGCCAGCAGTTACTCGGGACAGGGTGAGACCCAGTACTTC.

This clonotype has more than one count but fewer than ten. V is TRBV27 and J is TRBJ2-2, with 12 nucleotides matching TRBD2. This CDR3 region has 17 residues. Germline-derived CDR1 and CDR2 are MNHEY and SMNVEV (reference sequence). The trim removed 6 bases at V and 7 bases at J, leaving 12 bases unmatched. The CDR3 loop reads CASRISLAGGRGGELFF. As DNA, the CDR3 is TGTGCCAGCAGGATCTCGCTAGCGGGAGGGCGGGGCGGGGAGCTGTTTTTT.

The chain has TRBV27 and TRBJ2-5; D may be TRBD2 (6 bases). Trimming removed 0 bases at V and 5 bases at J, with 16 bases between. CDR3 length: 16 residues. Germline V lookup: CDR1 MNHEY, CDR2 SMNVEV (reference sequence). The CDR3 nucleotides read TGTGCCAGCAGTTTATCGATAACTTGGGGGAGGGAGACCCAGTACTTC. Amino acid sequence: CASSLSITWGRETQYF.